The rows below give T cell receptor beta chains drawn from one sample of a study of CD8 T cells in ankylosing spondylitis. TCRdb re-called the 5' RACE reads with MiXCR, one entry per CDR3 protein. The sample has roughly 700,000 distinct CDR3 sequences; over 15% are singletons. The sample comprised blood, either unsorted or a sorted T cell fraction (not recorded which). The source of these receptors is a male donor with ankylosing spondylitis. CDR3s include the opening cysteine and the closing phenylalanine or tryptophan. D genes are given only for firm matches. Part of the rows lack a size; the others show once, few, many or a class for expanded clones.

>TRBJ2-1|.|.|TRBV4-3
TGCGCCAGCAGCCAGTCGGCTAGCACCTACAATGAGCAGTTCTTC
CASSQSASTYNEQFF
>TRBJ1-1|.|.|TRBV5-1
TGCGCCAGCAGCTGGAGGGAGGGGAAGAACACTGAAGCTTTCTTT
CASSWREGKNTEAFF
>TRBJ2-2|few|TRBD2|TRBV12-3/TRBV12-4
TGTGCCAGCAGTTCGACTAGCGGCTACGACACCGGGGAGCTGTTTTTT
CASSSTSGYDTGELFF
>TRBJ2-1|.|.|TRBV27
TGTGCCAGCAGTCAAGGACTAAGCCACAATGAGCAGTTCTTC
CASSQGLSHNEQFF
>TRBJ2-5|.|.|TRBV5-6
TGTGCCAGCAGCTTGGGGGGGGTGCGAGAGACCCAGTACTTC
CASSLGGVRETQYF
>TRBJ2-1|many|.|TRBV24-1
TGTGCCACCAGTGATGCAGACTCACCTTATGGAAATGAGCAGTTCTTC
CATSDADSPYGNEQFF
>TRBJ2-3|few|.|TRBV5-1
TGCGCCAGCAGCTTGATCGCTTGGGGTAGCGAGGATACGCAGTATTTT
CASSLIAWGSEDTQYF
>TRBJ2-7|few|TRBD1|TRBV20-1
TGCAGTGCTAGGCCAAGGGACAGAACCTACGAGCAGTACTTC
CSARPRDRTYEQYF
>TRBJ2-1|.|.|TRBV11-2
TGTGCCAGCAGCCTCCAGGGGGGGAGACACAACAATGAGCAGTTCTTC
CASSLQGGRHNNEQFF
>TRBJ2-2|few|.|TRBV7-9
TGTGCCAGCAGCCCCCGGGACACTCTATACAACACCGGGGAGCTGTTTTTT
CASSPRDTLYNTGELFF
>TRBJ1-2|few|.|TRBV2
TGTGCCAGCAGCCCAATTTCCGGGACGCAGGGCTACACCTTC
CASSPISGTQGYTF
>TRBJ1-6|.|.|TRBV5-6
TGTGCCAGCAGCTTGGGCGACAGCGGGGCGTCGGACTATAATTCACCCCTCCACTTT
CASSLGDSGASDYNSPLHF
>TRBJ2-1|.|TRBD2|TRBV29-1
TGCAGCGTCCGGGGGACTAGCGGACCTAAGGCGTCCTACAATGAGCAGTTCTTC
CSVRGTSGPKASYNEQFF
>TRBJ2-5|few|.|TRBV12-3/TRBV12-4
TGTGCCAGCAGTTTAGTCGGGGTTGGTGAGACCCAGTACTTC
CASSLVGVGETQYF